This T cell receptor beta chain comes out of a study of cytomegalovirus exposure and HLA in healthy donors. Whole-study findings and limits: Looking again later, the authors saw that most CMV-associated TCR beta chains seemed HLA-restricted. In vitro checks showed that a few CMV-associated chains really do target CMV antigens. According to a later analysis, donors in an Asian-associated ancestry cluster reportedly had fewer N-insertions than the approximately 730-donor mean.

There were likely unrecorded immune exposures, though donors were nominally healthy when sampled. Germline V gene sequence: CDR1 MGHRA, CDR2 YSYEKL. CDR3 length equals 13 residues. V was cut by 1 base and J by 8 bases, with 11 bases left in between. PCR amplification relied on 60 Vbeta primers (plus 13 Jbeta primers). Libraries were prepared by immunoSEQ multiplex PCR; TCRdb keeps only in-frame clonotypes and omits some of them. The sample has 120,000 to 150,000 clones; 64% are singletons. About this clone: Antigen specificity is unknown.

The V call is TRBV4-1, the J call TRBJ1-1; D might be TRBD1 (5 bases). The sequenced sample consisted of PBMCs. The sequence derives from a woman in her thirties in good health and CMV-seropositive. In nucleotides, the CDR3 is TGCGCCAGCAGCCAAGTTGGGTCAGGGGAAGCTTTCTTT. Protein: CASSQVGSGEAFF.